A single sample is the source of the 14 T cell receptor beta chains below, sequenced in a study of cytotoxic CD8 clonotypes in ibrutinib-treated CLL. Measured with immunoSEQ multiplex PCR; TCRdb has only the in-frame clones, and not every one. The sample lists roughly 150,000 clones, roughly four fifths occurring once. Sample: PBMCs, taken after 12 months of ibrutinib treatment. These receptors were collected from a human donor with chronic lymphocytic leukemia.

J is TRBJ1-6 and V is TRBV7-2; TRBD1 might be the D (6 bases). This CDR3 has 14 residues. Between the trimmed V and J ends, which lost 2 bases and 10 bases, there was a span of 12 bases. Germline-derived CDR1 and CDR2 are SGHTA and FQGNSA. In nucleotides, the CDR3 is TGTGCCAGCAGCTTAATTCCAGGGGTGTCACCCCTCCACTTT. Protein: CASSLIPGVSPLHF.

The J gene is TRBJ2-5, the V gene TRBV7-3, with D maybe TRBD1 (6 bases). Between the trimmed V and J ends, which lost 5 bases and 5 bases, there was a span of 21 bases. The CDR3 runs to 16 residues. Looked up from germline, CDR1 is SGHTA and CDR2 is FQGTGA. The CDR3 DNA is TGTGCCAGCAGCACTTTAACCCAGGGGAAAGGGGAGACCCAGTACTTC. Translation: CASSTLTQGKGETQYF.

The chain links TRBV7-2 to TRBJ2-1; 10 bases are a match to TRBD2. Trimming cost V 4 bases and J 9 bases; bases outside gene matches: 6. The length of the CDR3 is 14 residues. The germline V gene has CDR1 SGHTA and CDR2 FQGNSA. The CDR3 coding sequence is TGTGCCAGCAGCTCCTCTAGCGGGAGCCTTGAGCAGTTCTTC. Residues: CASSSSSGSLEQFF.

About this clone: Distinct nucleotide sequences in the sample also encode this CDR3. The chain uses TRBV20-1 and TRBJ2-5, with D uncertain. This CDR3 is 10 amino acids long. Germline V lookup: CDR1 DFQATT, CDR2 SNEGSKA (reference sequence). V was pared by 1 base and J by 6 bases, with 3 bases between. The CDR3 is CSARVKTQYF. The CDR3 DNA reads TGCAGTGCTAGAGTGAAGACCCAGTACTTC.

This clone was detected only once. The rearrangement joins TRBV15 to TRBJ2-3; D is unclear. This CDR3 has 17 residues. Trimming shortened V by 0 bases and J by 1 base, and 14 bases separated the two germline ends. Germline CDR1 and CDR2: LNHNV and YYDKDF (reference sequence). The CDR3 here is CATSRDLVLAGTDTQYF. The CDR3, as DNA: TGTGCCACCAGCAGAGATCTCGTCCTGGCGGGCACAGATACGCAGTATTTT.

This clone appeared a few times. This rearrangement joins TRBV28 to TRBJ1-3, with 7 positions matching TRBD1. The CDR3 contains 15 residues. Unmatched junction bases numbered 11, after V lost 8 bases and J lost 4 bases. Germline CDR1 MDHEN, CDR2 SYDVKM. The CDR3 spells CASGPTGRGGNTIYF. In DNA, the CDR3 is TGTGCCAGCGGACCGACAGGGAGGGGAGGAAACACCATATATTTT.

This clone occurred many times. This sequence joins TRBV10-3 and TRBJ2-4; unclear D gene. The V gene lost 2 bases and the J gene lost 8 bases, with 10 bases spanning the gap. This CDR3 spans 13 amino acids. CDR1 and CDR2 from the germline V gene are ENHRY and SYGVKD. CDR3 in amino acids: CAISEASQDIQYF. The CDR3, as DNA: TGTGCCATCAGTGAGGCTTCTCAGGACATTCAGTACTTC.

This clone showed up just a few times. The chain links TRBV30 to TRBJ1-2; D is unclear. The CDR3 spans 11 residues. CDR1 and CDR2 from the germline V gene are GTSNPN and SVGIG (reference sequence). The V end lost 0 bases, the J end lost 3 bases, and 2 bases lay between the germline ends. The CDR3 spells CAWSVYYGYTF. CDR3 nucleotide sequence: TGTGCCTGGAGTGTTTACTATGGCTACACCTTC.

The rearrangement links TRBV7-2 to TRBJ1-1, with D maybe TRBD1 (5 bases). The CDR3 is made up of 12 amino acids. With 2 bases removed from V and 8 bases from J, the gap between germline ends came to 9 bases. Looked up from germline, CDR1 is SGHTA and CDR2 is FQGNSA. CDR3 DNA: TGTGCCAGCAGCTTAAGACAGTACGAAGCTTTCTTT. Protein sequence: CASSLRQYEAFF.

The V call is TRBV5-8, the J call TRBJ2-3; perhaps TRBD1 as D (5 bases). Germline assignment: CDR1 SGHTS and CDR2 YDEGEE. The CDR3 spans 15 residues. The V gene lost 7 bases and the J gene lost 6 bases, with 21 bases spanning the gap. The CDR3 here is CASPTTDLTRDTQYF. The CDR3 DNA sequence: TGTGCCAGCCCTACGACAGACCTTACAAGGGATACGCAGTATTTT.

The chain joins TRBV27 to TRBJ2-5, with D perhaps matching TRBD2 (6 bases). The germline gives CDR1 MNHEY, CDR2 SMNVEV (reference sequence). Between the trimmed V and J ends, which lost 6 bases and 5 bases, there was a span of 19 bases. The CDR3 totals 15 residues. CDR3 in DNA: TGTGCCAGCAGGCCTGTTAGCGGAGGACGGGAGACCCAGTACTTC. Encoded protein: CASRPVSGGRETQYF.

This chain connects TRBV20-1 to TRBJ2-1; D not resolved. Trimming took 5 bases from V and 3 from J, leaving 5 bases between them. The CDR3 has 11 residues. Germline loops: CDR1 DFQATT, CDR2 SNEGSKA (reference sequence). The CDR3 DNA is TGCAGTGCTGCGAACTACAATGAGCAGTTCTTC. Translating it yields CSAANYNEQFF.

This clone was counted at least ten times. Within the sample, other DNA sequences also encode this same CDR3. The chain recombines TRBV7-9 with TRBJ2-3, with TRBD1 matching over 9 bases. After removal of 3 bases from V and 0 bases from J, the junction contained 1 base not matched to a gene. The CDR3 consists of 15 residues. CDR1 is SEHNR and CDR2 is FQNEAQ in the germline V gene (reference sequence). Written as DNA, the CDR3 is TGTGCCAGCAGCTTCGGACAGGGGAGCACAGATACGCAGTATTTT. Its translation: CASSFGQGSTDTQYF.

This clone occurred once. This sequence joins TRBV10-3 and TRBJ1-5; 11 nucleotides match TRBD1. This CDR3 has 17 amino acids. Trimming cost V 6 bases and J 2 bases; bases outside gene matches: 9. Looked up from germline, CDR1 is ENHRY and CDR2 is SYGVKD. The DNA of the CDR3 is TGTGCCATCAGCGAGGGACAGGGGGTAGTCGGCAATCAGCCCCAGCATTTT. Translating it yields CAISEGQGVVGNQPQHF.